This T cell receptor (beta chain) originates from a study of human thymus T cells. The V end was cut by 3 bases, the J end by 2 bases, with 5 bases between. Germline CDR1 and CDR2: LNHDA and SQIVND (reference sequence). The CDR3 totals 12 residues. Sequencing used immunoSEQ multiplex PCR; TCRdb keeps in-frame clones, though not all of them. The data contain some 50,000 clones, 95% of them singletons. The V gene is TRBV19, the J gene TRBJ2-7; D possibly corresponds to TRBD1 (5 bases). Sequencing was done on a sample of blood. This clonotype originated in a girl less than two years old with a congenital heart defect but otherwise immunologically healthy. CDR3 DNA sequence: TGTGCCAGTAGTATGGGGCCCTACGAGCAGTACTTC. Encoded protein: CASSMGPYEQYF. The entire variable domain, with the rest obtained from reference TRBV19 and TRBJ2-7, is as follows: DGGITQSPKYLFRKEGQNVTLSCEQNLNHDAMYWYRQDPGQGLRLIYYSQIVNDFQKGDIAEGYSVSREKKESFPLTVTSAQKNPTAFYLCASSMGPYEQYFGPGTRLTVT.